A selection of T cell receptor beta chains follows, all from one sample in a study of T cells in Graves' hyperthyroidism and ophthalmopathy. Via MiXCR, TCRdb re-called the multiplex PCR reads, giving one row per CDR3 protein. Of about 500,000 distinct CDR3 sequences listed, 46% are singletons. Sequenced input: peripheral blood or thyroid tissue (not recorded which). All receptors come from an adult woman with Graves' disease, either hyperthyroidism or ophthalmopathy (not recorded which). Both conserved end residues are part of each CDR3. Fields, in order: J gene, D gene, V gene, clone size, CDR3 protein, CDR3 DNA. A D gene is named only where the DNA matches it firmly. Clone size appears in some rows only: once, few, many, or a class for an expanded clone.

j_call: TRBJ2-5
d_call: TRBD2
v_call: TRBV7-9
clone_size: few
cdr3_aa: CASSFFEREGRETQYF
cdr3_nt: TGTGCCAGCAGCTTCTTCGAGCGGGAGGGCCGGGAGACCCAGTACTTC

j_call: TRBJ2-7
d_call: TRBD1
v_call: TRBV29-1
clone_size: -
cdr3_aa: CSVGAGGSYEQYF
cdr3_nt: TGCAGCGTTGGGGCAGGGGGCTCCTACGAGCAGTACTTC

j_call: TRBJ1-1
d_call: -
v_call: TRBV30
clone_size: few
cdr3_aa: CAWSGGISEAFF
cdr3_nt: TGTGCCTGGAGTGGGGGGATTTCTGAAGCTTTCTTT

j_call: TRBJ2-2
d_call: -
v_call: TRBV5-1
clone_size: -
cdr3_aa: CASSLKSGGQDTGELFF
cdr3_nt: TGCGCCAGCAGCTTGAAATCTGGGGGTCAGGACACCGGGGAGCTGTTTTTT

j_call: TRBJ1-1
d_call: -
v_call: TRBV6-6
clone_size: many
cdr3_aa: CASSLFGGRGSTEAFF
cdr3_nt: TGTGCCAGCAGTCTATTCGGGGGAAGGGGGAGCACTGAAGCTTTCTTT

j_call: TRBJ2-7
d_call: -
v_call: TRBV20-1
clone_size: once
cdr3_aa: CSATLVGAYEQYF
cdr3_nt: TGCAGTGCTACCCTGGTTGGCGCCTACGAGCAGTACTTC

j_call: TRBJ1-4
d_call: -
v_call: TRBV10-2
clone_size: -
cdr3_aa: CASSEHLGDEKLFF
cdr3_nt: TGCGCCAGCAGTGAGCATCTGGGGGATGAAAAACTGTTTTTT

j_call: TRBJ1-1
d_call: TRBD1
v_call: TRBV30
clone_size: -
cdr3_aa: CAWSFPSGGYTEAFF
cdr3_nt: TGTGCCTGGAGTTTCCCATCAGGGGGCTACACTGAAGCTTTCTTT

j_call: TRBJ2-5
d_call: -
v_call: TRBV7-9
clone_size: -
cdr3_aa: CASSLGWTETQETQYF
cdr3_nt: TGTGCCAGCAGCTTAGGGTGGACGGAAACCCAAGAGACCCAGTACTTC

j_call: TRBJ2-7
d_call: TRBD1
v_call: TRBV20-1
clone_size: few
cdr3_aa: CSASRGPDYEQYF
cdr3_nt: TGCAGTGCTAGTAGGGGGCCTGACTACGAGCAGTACTTC

j_call: TRBJ2-5
d_call: -
v_call: TRBV12-3/TRBV12-4
clone_size: -
cdr3_aa: CASSIQSGASETQYF
cdr3_nt: TGTGCCAGCAGTATACAATCCGGTGCAAGTGAGACCCAGTACTTC

j_call: TRBJ1-4
d_call: TRBD1
v_call: TRBV10-3
clone_size: -
cdr3_aa: CAISESRTGGEKLFF
cdr3_nt: TGTGCCATCAGTGAGTCCCGGACAGGGGGCGAAAAACTGTTTTTT

j_call: TRBJ1-1
d_call: -
v_call: TRBV10-3
clone_size: -
cdr3_aa: CAISVGGHTEAFF
cdr3_nt: TGTGCCATCAGTGTTGGGGGGCACACTGAAGCTTTCTTT

j_call: TRBJ2-7
d_call: -
v_call: TRBV9
clone_size: -
cdr3_aa: CASSLGATEQYF
cdr3_nt: TGTGCCAGCAGCCTTGGAGCCACCGAGCAGTACTTC

j_call: TRBJ1-1
d_call: -
v_call: TRBV12-3/TRBV12-4
clone_size: many
cdr3_aa: CASDSQGGTEAFF
cdr3_nt: TGTGCCAGCGACTCCCAGGGAGGCACTGAAGCTTTCTTT

j_call: TRBJ2-5
d_call: TRBD2
v_call: TRBV5-4
clone_size: many
cdr3_aa: CASSLDSATGGETQYF
cdr3_nt: TGTGCCAGCAGCTTGGATAGCGCCACGGGAGGGGAGACCCAGTACTTC

j_call: TRBJ1-1
d_call: -
v_call: TRBV29-1
clone_size: many
cdr3_aa: CSVESGRRSEAFF
cdr3_nt: TGCAGCGTTGAGTCAGGGCGAAGGAGCGAAGCTTTCTTT

j_call: TRBJ1-5
d_call: -
v_call: TRBV12-3/TRBV12-4
clone_size: many
cdr3_aa: CASGGTRLFNQPQHF
cdr3_nt: TGTGCCAGCGGTGGGACAAGGCTTTTCAATCAGCCCCAGCATTTT

j_call: TRBJ2-5
d_call: TRBD2
v_call: TRBV7-2
clone_size: -
cdr3_aa: CASSPTLSGAYQETQYF
cdr3_nt: TGTGCCAGCAGCCCCACCCTTAGCGGGGCGTACCAAGAGACCCAGTACTTC

j_call: TRBJ2-2
d_call: TRBD2
v_call: TRBV12-3/TRBV12-4
clone_size: -
cdr3_aa: CASSFLAGDTGELFF
cdr3_nt: TGTGCCAGCAGTTTCCTAGCGGGGGACACCGGGGAGCTGTTTTTT

j_call: TRBJ2-7
d_call: -
v_call: TRBV7-2
clone_size: few
cdr3_aa: CASSLGFLASYEQYF
cdr3_nt: TGTGCCAGCAGCTTAGGGTTCTTGGCCTCCTACGAGCAGTACTTC

j_call: TRBJ1-5
d_call: -
v_call: TRBV2
clone_size: -
cdr3_aa: CASSGEIGNQPQHF
cdr3_nt: TGTGCCAGCAGCGGGGAAATTGGCAATCAGCCCCAGCATTTT

j_call: TRBJ2-5
d_call: TRBD2
v_call: TRBV6-4
clone_size: -
cdr3_aa: CASSYHGLAGAETQYF
cdr3_nt: TGTGCCAGCAGTTACCACGGGCTAGCGGGAGCAGAGACCCAGTACTTC

j_call: TRBJ2-5
d_call: -
v_call: TRBV5-6
clone_size: many
cdr3_aa: CASSFDGTTQYF
cdr3_nt: TGTGCCAGCAGCTTTGATGGGACCACCCAGTACTTC